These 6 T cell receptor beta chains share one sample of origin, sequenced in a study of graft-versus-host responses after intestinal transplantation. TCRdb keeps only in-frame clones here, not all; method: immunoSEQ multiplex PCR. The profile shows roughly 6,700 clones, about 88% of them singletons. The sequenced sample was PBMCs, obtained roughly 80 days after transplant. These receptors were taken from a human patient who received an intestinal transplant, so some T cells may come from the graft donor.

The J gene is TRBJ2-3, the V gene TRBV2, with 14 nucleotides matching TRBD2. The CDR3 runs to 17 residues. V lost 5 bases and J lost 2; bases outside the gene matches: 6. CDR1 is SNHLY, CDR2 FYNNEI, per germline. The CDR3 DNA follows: TGTGCCAGCAGTCCGGGACTAGCGGGGGTTACCACAGATACGCAGTATTTT. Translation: CASSPGLAGVTTDTQYF.

The CDR3 loop is CASSLGQGPDTQYF. The DNA of the CDR3 is TGCGCCAGCAGCTTGGGGCAGGGCCCAGATACGCAGTATTTT. This chain links TRBV5-1 with TRBJ2-3, with a possible D match to TRBD1 (5 bases). Trimming stripped 0 bases from V and 4 bases from J, with 9 bases between. This CDR3 is 14 amino acids long. CDR1 SGHRS and CDR2 YFSETQ come from the germline V gene.

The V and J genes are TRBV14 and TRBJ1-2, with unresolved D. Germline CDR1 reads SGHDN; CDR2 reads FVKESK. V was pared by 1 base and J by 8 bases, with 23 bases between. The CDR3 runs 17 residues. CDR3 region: CASSQVGHSGVEGGYTF. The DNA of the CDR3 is TGTGCCAGCAGCCAAGTTGGGCACTCTGGCGTTGAGGGCGGCTACACCTTC.

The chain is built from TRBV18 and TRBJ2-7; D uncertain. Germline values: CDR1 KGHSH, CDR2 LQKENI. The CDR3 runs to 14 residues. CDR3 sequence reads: CASSPGPESSEQYV. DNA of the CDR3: TGTGCCAGCTCACCTGGGCCAGAATCCTCCGAGCAGTACGTC.

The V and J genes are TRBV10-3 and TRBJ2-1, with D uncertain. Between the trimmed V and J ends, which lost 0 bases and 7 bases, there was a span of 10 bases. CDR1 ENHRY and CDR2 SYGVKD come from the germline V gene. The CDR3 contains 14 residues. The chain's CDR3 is CAISESGPQNEQFF. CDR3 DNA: TGTGCCATCAGTGAGTCAGGACCTCAGAATGAGCAGTTCTTC.

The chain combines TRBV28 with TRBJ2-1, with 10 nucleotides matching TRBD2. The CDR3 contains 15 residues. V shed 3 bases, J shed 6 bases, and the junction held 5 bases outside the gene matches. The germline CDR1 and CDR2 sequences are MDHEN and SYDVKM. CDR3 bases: TGTGCCAGCAGTTTCCTAGCGGGAGTGTCCAATGAGCAGTTCTTC. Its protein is CASSFLAGVSNEQFF.